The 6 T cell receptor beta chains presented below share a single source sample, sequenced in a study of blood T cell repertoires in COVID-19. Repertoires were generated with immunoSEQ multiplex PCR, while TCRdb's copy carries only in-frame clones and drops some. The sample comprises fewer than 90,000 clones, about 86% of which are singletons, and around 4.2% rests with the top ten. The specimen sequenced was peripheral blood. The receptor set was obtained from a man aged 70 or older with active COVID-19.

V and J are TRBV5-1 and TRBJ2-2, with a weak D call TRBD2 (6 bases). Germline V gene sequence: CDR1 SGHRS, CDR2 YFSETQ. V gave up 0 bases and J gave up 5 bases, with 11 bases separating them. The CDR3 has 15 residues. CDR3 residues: CASSLASVGTGELFF. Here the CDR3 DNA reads TGCGCCAGCAGCTTGGCTAGCGTGGGGACCGGGGAGCTGTTTTTT.

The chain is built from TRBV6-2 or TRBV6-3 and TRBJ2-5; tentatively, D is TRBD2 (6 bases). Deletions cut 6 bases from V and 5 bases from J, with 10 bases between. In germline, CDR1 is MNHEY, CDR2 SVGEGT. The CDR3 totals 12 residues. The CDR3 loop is CASSRRGETQYF. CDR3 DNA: TGTGCCAGCAGCCGACGGGGGGAGACCCAGTACTTC.

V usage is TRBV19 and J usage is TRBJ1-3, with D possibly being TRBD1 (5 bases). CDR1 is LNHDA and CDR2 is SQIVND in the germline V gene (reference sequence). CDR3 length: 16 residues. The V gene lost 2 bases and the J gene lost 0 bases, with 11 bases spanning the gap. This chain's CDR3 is CASSIIPRASGNTIYF. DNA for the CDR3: TGTGCCAGTAGTATAATCCCCAGGGCCTCTGGAAACACCATATATTTT.

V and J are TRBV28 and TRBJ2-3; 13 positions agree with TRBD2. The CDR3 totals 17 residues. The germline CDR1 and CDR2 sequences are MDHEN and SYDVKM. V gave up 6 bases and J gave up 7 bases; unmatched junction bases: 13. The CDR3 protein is CASSARLLAGGGYTQYF. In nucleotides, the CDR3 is TGTGCCAGCAGCGCCCGCTTACTAGCGGGAGGGGGGTATACGCAGTATTTT. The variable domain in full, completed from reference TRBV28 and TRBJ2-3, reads DVKVTQSSRYLVKRTGEKVFLECVQDMDHENMFWYRQDPGLGLRLIYFSYDVKMKEKGDIPEGYSVSREKKERFSLILESASTNQTSMYLCASSARLLAGGGYTQYFGPGTRLTVL.

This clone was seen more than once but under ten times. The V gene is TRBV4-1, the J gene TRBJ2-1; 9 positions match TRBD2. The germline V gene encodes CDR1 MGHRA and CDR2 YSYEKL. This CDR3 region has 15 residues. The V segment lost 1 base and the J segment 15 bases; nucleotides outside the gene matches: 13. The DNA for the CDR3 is TGCGCCAGCAGCCAAGCGGGGACTAGCCCCCAGGGTGGGTTCTTC. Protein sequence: CASSQAGTSPQGGFF.

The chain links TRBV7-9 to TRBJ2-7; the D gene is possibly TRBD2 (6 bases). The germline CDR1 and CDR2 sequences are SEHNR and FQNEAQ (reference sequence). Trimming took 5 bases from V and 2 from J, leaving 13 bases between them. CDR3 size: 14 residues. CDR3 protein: CASSPAGSPYEQYF. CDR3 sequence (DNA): TGTGCCAGCAGCCCCGCCGGGAGCCCCTACGAGCAGTACTTC.